These 2 T cell receptor beta chains share one sample of origin, sequenced in a study of PD-L1 blockade in urothelial cancer. Sequenced by immunoSEQ multiplex PCR; TCRdb stores in-frame clones only, minus some. The data contain about 29,000 clones, 87% of them seen just once; the ten biggest clones take up about 3.4%. The specimen comprised PBMCs, sampled around atezolizumab (anti-PD-L1) treatment. The source is a man in his forties or fifties with urothelial cancer.

The chain recombines TRBV7-9 with TRBJ2-7, with 12 bases aligning to TRBD1. CDR1 and CDR2 (germline): SEHNR, FQNEAQ (reference sequence). V lost 1 base and J lost 4; bases outside the gene matches: 2. The CDR3 has 15 amino acids. CDR3 nucleotides: TGTGCCAGCAGCTTAGAGGGACAGGGGGCATACGAGCAGTACTTC. Translated: CASSLEGQGAYEQYF.

The chain couples TRBV9 to TRBJ2-1; tentatively, D is TRBD2 (5 bases). The germline V and J ends were trimmed by 0 bases and 0 bases, with 31 bases remaining between them. Germline-derived CDR1 and CDR2 are SGDLS and YYNGEE. This CDR3 spans 23 amino acids. CDR3 protein: CASSVVERSSPEMYQSSYNEQFF. CDR3 coding DNA: TGTGCCAGCAGCGTAGTCGAGCGGTCTTCCCCCGAGATGTATCAAAGCTCCTACAATGAGCAGTTCTTC.